This T cell receptor (beta chain) is drawn from a study of blood T cell repertoires in COVID-19. As for the study in general: Acute-phase and convalescent COVID-19 samples originated in the United States, Italy and Spain. Nucleic acid was either cDNA or gDNA, and it came from T cells, B-cell-depleted T cells, or PBMCs.

Per the study methods: Amplified reference gene primers provided the basis for estimating nucleated cell counts. Only in-frame clones appear in the TCRdb table, and some are missing; sequencing was by immunoSEQ multiplex PCR. V and J calls and clone size are as listed in that table; D and trimming were resolved from the DNA. The repertoire holds roughly 90,000 clones, under 90% seen once, with approximately 1.5% in the top ten. With 6 bases clipped from V and 2 bases from J, the junction kept 13 bases outside the gene matches. This CDR3 region has 17 residues. CDR1 is MDHEN and CDR2 is SYDVKM in the germline V gene.

The chain links TRBV28 to TRBJ1-1; 9 bases match TRBD1. The receptor was derived from a human donor with active COVID-19. The donor label of this sample is uncertain. Sample: peripheral blood. CDR3 residues: CASSPRTTGGINTEAFF. The CDR3 region has the DNA TGTGCCAGCAGCCCCCGGACGACAGGGGGAATAAACACTGAAGCTTTCTTT. Using reference TRBV28 and TRBJ1-1 for the parts outside the CDR3, the full variable domain is DVKVTQSSRYLVKRTGEKVFLECVQDMDHENMFWYRQDPGLGLRLIYFSYDVKMKEKGDIPEGYSVSREKKERFSLILESASTNQTSMYLCASSPRTTGGINTEAFFGQGTRLTVV.